Following are 14 T cell receptor beta chains from one sample sequenced in a study of T cells after yellow fever vaccination. TCRdb re-called the 5' RACE reads through MiXCR, storing one row per CDR3 protein. The sample yields about 130,000 distinct CDR3 sequences, under 8% seen once. The sequencing here drew on CD4+ T cells sorted from PBMCs, taken 10 days after the first yellow fever vaccination. The receptors here all came from a man younger than 35 who received the YFV17D yellow fever vaccine.

This clonotype occurred a few times. CDR3 nucleotide sequence: TGTGCCAGCAGCACCCGGGGGGGAGTCTACAATGAGCAGTTCTTC. Protein product: CASSTRGGVYNEQFF. The chain is built from TRBV7-9 and TRBJ2-1, with 8 positions matching TRBD2. The CDR3 consists of 15 residues. Per germline, CDR1 SEHNR and CDR2 FQNEAQ (reference sequence). V shed 5 bases and J 3 bases; nucleotides not matched to a gene: 6.

This clonotype has ten or more counts. The gene calls are TRBV9 and TRBJ2-3, with a weak D call TRBD2 (6 bases). Trimming stripped 0 bases from V and 2 bases from J, with 10 bases between. The germline CDR1 and CDR2 sequences are SGDLS and YYNGEE. The CDR3 has 15 amino acids. The CDR3 DNA sequence: TGTGCCAGCAGCGTAGCAAGGAGGGACACAGATACGCAGTATTTT. Residues: CASSVARRDTDTQYF.

This clonotype was detected ten times or more. J is TRBJ2-7 and V is TRBV12-3 or TRBV12-4; D not resolved. The V end was cut by 5 bases, the J end by 1 base, with 12 bases between. The CDR3 runs to 14 residues. The CDR3, as DNA: TGTGCCAGCAGTGGGTGGTCCCGATCCTACGAGCAGTACTTC. Its protein is CASSGWSRSYEQYF.

On this clonotype itself: A much more abundant neighbour one base away suggests this may be a read error. The chain combines TRBV27 with TRBJ1-1; D gene unclear. The CDR3 has 13 residues. Germline V gene lookup returns CDR1 MNHEY and CDR2 SMNVEV (reference sequence). CDR3 in amino acids: CASSLSWNTKAFF. Here the CDR3 DNA reads TGTGCCAGCAGTTTATCATGGAACACTAAAGCTTTCTTT.

CDR3 DNA sequence: TGTGCCAGCAGCTCAAACCAGGGTGGGGAGCTGTTTTTT. Translated, it gives CASSSNQGGELFF. J is TRBJ2-2 and V is TRBV7-3, with D perhaps TRBD1 (5 bases). The germline gives CDR1 SGHTA, CDR2 FQGTGA. V lost 4 bases and J 8 bases, leaving 11 bases between the germline ends. The CDR3 runs 13 residues. Supplemented by reference TRBV7-3 and TRBJ2-2, the full variable domain reads GAGVSQTPSNKVTEKGKYVELRCDPISGHTALYWYRQSLGQGPEFLIYFQGTGAADDSGLPNDRFFAVRPEGSVSTLKIQRTERGDSAVYLCASSSNQGGELFFGEGSRLTVL.

The rearrangement links TRBV18 to TRBJ2-5; TRBD2 is a possible D gene (5 bases). The CDR3 extends over 15 amino acids. V was clipped by 2 bases and J by 5 bases, with 15 bases between them. In germline, CDR1 is KGHSH, CDR2 LQKENI. CDR3 DNA sequence: TGTGCCAGCTCACCATCACAAGTCCGGGATGAGACCCAGTACTTC. This sequence encodes CASSPSQVRDETQYF.

In its sample, this clonotype was seen many times. The rearrangement uses TRBV5-1 and TRBJ1-5; D may be TRBD1 (6 bases). CDR3 size: 14 residues. CDR1 is SGHRS and CDR2 is YFSETQ in the germline V gene. Trimming left V 1 base short and J 2 bases short, with 7 bases between. CDR3 coding DNA: TGCGCCAGCAGCTTGTCAGGGGGCAATCAGCCCCAGCATTTT. It is translated as CASSLSGGNQPQHF.

This clonotype was seen only a few times. The rearrangement joins TRBV30 to TRBJ1-4; D is undetermined. The V gene's germline CDR1 is GTSNPN and CDR2 SVGIG (reference sequence). Trimming took 5 bases from V and 11 from J, leaving 18 bases between them. The CDR3 is 13 amino acids. The CDR3 sequence: CAWAMGSGGKLFF. For the CDR3, the DNA is TGTGCCTGGGCGATGGGGTCGGGTGGGAAACTGTTTTTT.

This clonotype appeared a few times. The CDR3 loop is CASRTNGTFPVIWEQFF. In nucleotides, the CDR3 is TGTGCCAGCAGAACTAATGGGACCTTCCCCGTTATATGGGAGCAGTTCTTC. The rearrangement joins TRBV9 to TRBJ2-1; D possibly uses TRBD1 or TRBD2 (5 bases each). Trimming took 5 bases from V and 10 from J, leaving 28 bases between them. CDR3 length: 17 amino acids. Germline values: CDR1 SGDLS, CDR2 YYNGEE.

On this clonotype itself: This may be a read error: a much more frequent sequence differs by one nucleotide. The chain combines TRBV3-1 with TRBJ2-4, with D perhaps matching TRBD2 (5 bases). The CDR3 is 13 amino acids. The germline CDR1 and CDR2 sequences are LGHDT and YNNKEL (reference sequence). This CDR3 is CASSPGEMRIHYF. The CDR3 nucleotides read TGTGCCAGCAGCCCCGGGGAGATGAGGATTCATTACTTC.

This clonotype was detected ten times or more. The CDR3 loop is CASSLVQGNTEAFF. In nucleotides, the CDR3 is TGCGCCAGCAGCTTGGTTCAGGGAAACACTGAAGCTTTCTTT. The chain has TRBV5-1 and TRBJ1-1; TRBD1 might be the D (5 bases). Trimming pared 0 bases from V and 2 bases from J, leaving 8 bases between. Germline CDR1 reads SGHRS; CDR2 reads YFSETQ. CDR3 length equals 14 residues.

This clonotype has a count of ten or more. The rearrangement links TRBV4-3 to TRBJ1-3, with TRBD1 identical over 8 bases. The CDR3 runs 16 residues. After removal of 3 bases from V and 8 bases from J, the junction contained 12 bases not matched to a gene. Per germline, CDR1 LGHNA and CDR2 YSLEER. This chain's CDR3 is CASSQGNAGGRDTIYF. Here the CDR3 DNA reads TGCGCCAGCAGCCAGGGGAACGCAGGGGGCCGTGACACCATATATTTT.

In its sample, this clonotype was seen many times. The CDR3 DNA reads TGCAGTGCTAGACCCGGGGGTCGGGCCACAGATACGCAGTATTTT. Translated: CSARPGGRATDTQYF. This chain uses TRBV20-1 with TRBJ2-3; D possibly corresponds to TRBD2 (6 bases). The length of the CDR3 is 15 residues. V was shortened by 2 bases and J by 2 bases, with 14 bases between the two germline ends. Looked up from germline, CDR1 is DFQATT and CDR2 is SNEGSKA (reference sequence).

For this clonotype: This sequence may be a read error, since a much larger clone differs from it by one base. The chain uses TRBV4-2 and TRBJ2-5; unclear D gene. The CDR3 is 14 residues long. Germline CDR1 reads LGHNA; CDR2 reads YNFKEQ. The DNA of the CDR3 is TGTGCCAGCAGGCAAGTGGGAATTGGGGAGACCCAGTACTTC. Translated, it gives CASRQVGIGETQYF.